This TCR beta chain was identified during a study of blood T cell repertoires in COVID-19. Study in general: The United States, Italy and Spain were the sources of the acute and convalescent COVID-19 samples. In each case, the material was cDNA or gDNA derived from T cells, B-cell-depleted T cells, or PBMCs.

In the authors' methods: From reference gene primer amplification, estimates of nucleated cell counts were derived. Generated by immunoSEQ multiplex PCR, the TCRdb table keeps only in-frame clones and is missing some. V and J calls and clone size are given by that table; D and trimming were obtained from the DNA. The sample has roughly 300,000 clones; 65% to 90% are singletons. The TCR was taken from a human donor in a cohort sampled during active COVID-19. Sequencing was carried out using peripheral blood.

The CDR3 is CASSQGEQFF. The CDR3 DNA follows: TGTGCCAGCAGTCAGGGTGAGCAGTTCTTC. The chain couples TRBV28 to TRBJ2-1, with a tentative D call TRBD1 (5 bases). The germline V gene has CDR1 MDHEN and CDR2 SYDVKM. V dropped 5 bases and J dropped 9 bases, with 5 bases sitting between them. The CDR3 is 10 residues long.